These 27 T cell receptor beta chains were all obtained from the same sample, sequenced in a study of T cells in Graves' hyperthyroidism and ophthalmopathy. Researchers amplified the TCR beta CDR3 regions from RNA transcripts. TCR CDR3 regions were first amplified by RT-PCR with HTBI primers. TCRdb passed the multiplex PCR reads through MiXCR, listing each CDR3 protein once. The profile shows hundreds of thousands of distinct CDR3 sequences, around 15% of them singletons. The source material was blood. The receptor source for this set is a woman aged 18-29 years with Graves' hyperthyroidism.

DNA for the CDR3: TGCAGTGCTAGAGATGATGGACTTACCGGGGAGCTGTTTTTT. Protein sequence: CSARDDGLTGELFF. This chain links TRBV20-1 with TRBJ2-2; tentatively, D is TRBD2 (5 bases). Trimming left V 0 bases short and J 5 bases short, with 10 bases between. The CDR3 contains 14 residues. Germline CDR1 DFQATT, CDR2 SNEGSKA (reference sequence).

CDR3 DNA: TGTGCCACCAGTTTTTCGATAGGCGATGAGCAGTTCTTC. Protein sequence: CATSFSIGDEQFF. The chain employs TRBV24-1 and TRBJ2-1; D is ambiguous. The CDR3 loop spans 13 amino acids. The germline gives CDR1 KGHDR, CDR2 SFDVKD. V lost 6 bases and J 8 bases, leaving 13 bases between the germline ends.

As regards this clonotype: Possible read error: a much larger clone is one base away. The chain couples TRBV7-8 to TRBJ2-1; 9 nucleotides match TRBD2. The CDR3 is 18 residues long. Germline CDR1 and CDR2: SGHVS and FQNEAQ. CDR3 loop: CASSLDILTSGHNNEQIF. Here the CDR3 DNA reads TGTGCCAGCAGCTTAGATATCTTGACTAGCGGACATAACAATGAGCAGATCTTC.

This clonotype was detected ten times or more. CDR3 bases: TGTGCCAGCAGTGAGAGAGGTGGCAATCAGCCCCAGCATTTT. Translated, it gives CASSERGGNQPQHF. The chain carries TRBV2 and TRBJ1-5; D is unclear. Germline loops: CDR1 SNHLY, CDR2 FYNNEI. Trimming took off 3 bases at V and 2 bases at J, with 8 bases between the two ends. This CDR3 comprises 14 residues.

This clonotype was detected a few times. The V call is TRBV14, the J call TRBJ2-1; TRBD2 aligns across 14 bases. Per the germline V gene, CDR1 is SGHDN and CDR2 is FVKESK. After removal of 5 bases from V and 1 base from J, the junction contained 10 bases not matched to a gene. This CDR3 comprises 19 residues. Here the CDR3 reads CASSNQGLAGAGSYNEQFF. CDR3 bases: TGTGCCAGCAGCAATCAGGGACTAGCGGGAGCAGGGTCCTACAATGAGCAGTTCTTC.

This clonotype turned up a few times. The chain carries TRBV29-1 and TRBJ1-1; D is perhaps TRBD1 (5 bases). The V and J ends lost 5 bases and 0 bases respectively, with 16 bases between them. The germline V gene has CDR1 SQVTM and CDR2 ANQGSEA. The CDR3 covers 15 residues. CDR3 nucleotides: TGCAGCGTTCATCCCCCGGGACGAATGAACACTGAAGCTTTCTTT. It translates to CSVHPPGRMNTEAFF.

This rearrangement joins TRBV5-8 to TRBJ2-7, with D unclear. V was trimmed by 4 bases and J by 5 bases, leaving 16 bases between them. CDR1 is SGHTS, CDR2 YDEGEE, per germline. The CDR3 loop spans 14 amino acids. Written as DNA, the CDR3 is TGTGCCAGCAGCCCTCTCCGTTGGGTGAACGAGCAGTACTTC. It codes for CASSPLRWVNEQYF.

This chain joins TRBV6-1 and TRBJ2-3, with 7 bases fitting TRBD2. The germline CDR1 and CDR2 sequences are MNHNS and SASEGT. J lost 0 bases, V lost 0 bases, and 12 bases had no gene match. This CDR3 comprises 19 residues. The CDR3 region has the DNA TGTGCCAGCAGTGAAGCATGGGCTAGCGGAGTATCTAGCACAGATACGCAGTATTTT. Its translation is CASSEAWASGVSSTDTQYF.

The chain joins TRBV5-1 to TRBJ2-4; D is perhaps TRBD1 or TRBD2 (5 bases each). The CDR3 length is 18 residues. Germline V lookup: CDR1 SGHRS, CDR2 YFSETQ. Between the trimmed V and J ends, which lost 1 base and 0 bases, there was a span of 17 bases. This CDR3 reads CASSLRTTGIIAKNIQYF. The CDR3, as DNA: TGCGCCAGCAGCTTGCGGACAACGGGGATTATAGCCAAAAACATTCAGTACTTC.

This clonotype appeared a few times. The J gene is TRBJ1-2, the V gene TRBV11-3; D remains ambiguous. The CDR3 sequence is 16 residues long. The germline V gene encodes CDR1 SGHNT and CDR2 YENEEA. V dropped 6 bases and J dropped 4 bases, with 21 bases sitting between them. The CDR3 sequence: CASSLGSVPIPYGYTF. Here the CDR3 DNA reads TGTGCCAGCAGTTTGGGGAGCGTCCCAATCCCCTATGGCTACACCTTC. The full variable domain, rest sourced from reference TRBV11-3 and TRBJ1-2, is EAGVVQSPRYKIIEKKQPVAFWCNPISGHNTLYWYLQNLGQGPELLIRYENEEAVDDSQLPKDRFSAERLKGVDSTLKIQPAELGDSAVYLCASSLGSVPIPYGYTFGSGTRLTVV.

This clonotype was observed a few times. This may be a read error, as it is one base from a much larger clone. V gene TRBV11-2 combines with J gene TRBJ1-1; the D gene is possibly TRBD1 (6 bases). This CDR3 spans 14 amino acids. Germline loops: CDR1 SGHAT, CDR2 FQNNGV. The CDR3 here is CASSLFGGPTEALF. The CDR3 DNA reads TGTGCCAGCAGCTTATTCGGGGGCCCCACTGAAGCTCTCTTT.

Worth noting for this clonotype: Its ends do not fully match the called genes, so a read error is possible. The chain has TRBV12-3 or TRBV12-4 and TRBJ1-5; D unresolved. The CDR3 runs 15 residues. CDR3 protein: CASKRDFTSNPPQHF. Here the CDR3 DNA reads TGTGCCAGCAAGCGAGACTTTACTAGCAATCCGCCCCAGCATTTT.

In its sample, this clonotype was seen many times. The J gene is TRBJ2-2, the V gene TRBV11-2; 7 positions match TRBD2. Germline V lookup: CDR1 SGHAT, CDR2 FQNNGV. The ends lost 7 bases at V and 0 bases at J; junction bases unmatched: 5. CDR3 length: 15 residues. This chain's CDR3 is CASTSSGSNTGELFF. CDR3 coding DNA: TGTGCCAGCACTTCTAGCGGCTCGAACACCGGGGAGCTGTTTTTT. The full variable domain, rest sourced from reference TRBV11-2 and TRBJ2-2, is EAGVAQSPRYKIIEKRQSVAFWCNPISGHATLYWYQQILGQGPKLLIQFQNNGVVDDSQLPKDRFSAERLKGVDSTLKIQPAKLEDSAVYLCASTSSGSNTGELFFGEGSRLTVL.

This rearrangement joins TRBV4-1 to TRBJ2-7; D ambiguous. CDR1 and CDR2 (germline): MGHRA, YSYEKL. V was trimmed by 4 bases and J by 7 bases, leaving 14 bases between them. The CDR3 spans 13 residues. CDR3: CASSRGLVGEQYF. In DNA, the CDR3 is TGCGCCAGCAGCCGGGGTTTAGTTGGTGAGCAGTACTTC.

The sample holds many counts of this clonotype. The rearrangement uses TRBV7-9 and TRBJ1-1, with D maybe TRBD1 (6 bases). CDR3 length: 15 amino acids. The V end lost 2 bases, the J end lost 0 bases, and 10 bases lay between the germline ends. Germline lookup yields CDR1 SEHNR and CDR2 FQNEAQ (reference sequence). The CDR3 sequence: CASSLPTGMNTEAFF. The DNA of the CDR3 is TGTGCCAGCAGCTTACCGACAGGTATGAACACTGAAGCTTTCTTT.

This clonotype was counted many times. The genes are TRBV11-3 and TRBJ2-3; the match to TRBD2 covers 7 bases. The CDR3 is 14 residues long. J was trimmed by 1 base and V by 5 bases; bases with no gene match: 3. Germline CDR1 reads SGHNT; CDR2 reads YENEEA. The CDR3 sequence: CASSLLARTDTQYF. In nucleotides, the CDR3 is TGTGCCAGCAGCCTACTAGCGCGCACAGATACGCAGTATTTT.

This clonotype was counted many times. The V and J genes are TRBV2 and TRBJ2-5; D not certain. The CDR3 has 13 amino acids. CDR1 SNHLY and CDR2 FYNNEI come from the germline V gene. V lost 1 base and J 9 bases, leaving 12 bases between the germline ends. DNA for the CDR3: TGTGCCAGCAGTGAAGAAGCCTTCAACCCCCAGTACTTC. Translated, it gives CASSEEAFNPQYF.

This clonotype was seen a handful of times. This chain joins TRBV24-1 and TRBJ2-2; no clear D gene. The germline V gene has CDR1 KGHDR and CDR2 SFDVKD. V lost 4 bases and J lost 1, with 3 bases in between. This CDR3 has 13 amino acids. CDR3 bases: TGTGCCACCAGTGACCAGAACACCGGGGAGCTGTTTTTT. Translation: CATSDQNTGELFF.

This clonotype was seen at least ten times. This chain joins TRBV28 and TRBJ2-5, with a possible D match to TRBD2 (8 bases). Germline V lookup: CDR1 MDHEN, CDR2 SYDVKM. V was clipped by 6 bases and J by 5 bases, with 22 bases between them. This CDR3 has 16 amino acids. The CDR3 here is CASRSGTAGEGETQYF. CDR3 nucleotide sequence: TGTGCCAGCAGATCCGGGACAGCGGGAGAAGGGGAGACCCAGTACTTC.

This clonotype was seen many times. This chain uses TRBV30 with TRBJ2-1; maybe TRBD2 (6 bases). This CDR3 is 15 amino acids long. V was shortened by 0 bases and J by 4 bases, with 13 bases between the two germline ends. CDR1 and CDR2 from the germline V gene are GTSNPN and SVGIG (reference sequence). CDR3 sequence (DNA): TGTGCCTGGAGTGTGTTTCTTGGGAGGTACAATGAGCAGTTCTTC. It specifies CAWSVFLGRYNEQFF. Full variable domain (outside the CDR3, taken from reference TRBV30 and TRBJ2-1): SQTIHQWPATLVQPVGSPLSLECTVEGTSNPNLYWYRQAAGRGLQLLFYSVGIGQISSEVPQNLSASRPQDRQFILSSKKLLLSDSGFYLCAWSVFLGRYNEQFFGPGTRLTVL.

This clonotype was counted ten times or more. The rearrangement links TRBV4-1 to TRBJ1-1; unclear D gene. Trimming stripped 5 bases from V and 3 bases from J, with 13 bases between. The CDR3 spans 14 residues. The germline CDR1 and CDR2 sequences are MGHRA and YSYEKL. CDR3 sequence reads: CASSSTGRYTEAFF. CDR3 DNA: TGCGCCAGCAGCTCCACCGGTCGGTACACTGAAGCTTTCTTT.

The chain recombines TRBV3-1 with TRBJ1-2; TRBD1 matches at 7 bases. Losses at the gene ends were 5 bases for V and 3 bases for J; bases not matched to a gene: 6. Germline V lookup: CDR1 LGHDT, CDR2 YNNKEL (reference sequence). This CDR3 contains 14 residues. CDR3 protein: CASSSLQGYYGYTF. The CDR3 coding sequence is TGTGCCAGCAGCTCGCTACAGGGGTACTATGGCTACACCTTC.

This clonotype was seen a single time. V gene TRBV7-2 combines with J gene TRBJ1-5; tentative D call: TRBD1 (5 bases). This CDR3 has 16 residues. Per germline, CDR1 SGHTA and CDR2 FQGNSA. With 1 base removed from V and 3 bases from J, the gap between germline ends came to 13 bases. CDR3 nucleotides: TGTGCCAGCAGCTTAGGCTCGGGACTGACCAATCAGCCCCAGCATTTT. This encodes CASSLGSGLTNQPQHF.

This clonotype came up a few times. V usage is TRBV4-1 and J usage is TRBJ2-7; D is uncertain. Germline assignment: CDR1 MGHRA and CDR2 YSYEKL. The germline V and J ends were trimmed by 1 base and 9 bases, with 13 bases remaining between them. The CDR3 has 13 amino acids. The CDR3 loop is CASSQGLKTAQYF. The CDR3 DNA reads as TGCGCCAGCAGCCAAGGACTCAAGACCGCGCAGTACTTC.

This clonotype was seen only a few times. This sequence may be a read error, since a much larger clone differs from it by one base. V is TRBV11-2 and J is TRBJ2-1; D is possibly TRBD1 (5 bases). This CDR3 contains 13 residues. CDR1 and CDR2 (germline): SGHAT, FQNNGV. The CDR3 loop is CASSRRQSNEQLF. DNA of the CDR3: TGTGCCAGCAGCCGAAGACAGTCCAATGAGCAGCTCTTC.

The table lists this clonotype with many counts. The V gene is TRBV7-9, the J gene TRBJ2-1; unclear D gene. This CDR3 spans 16 amino acids. The V end was cut by 5 bases, the J end by 3 bases, with 17 bases between. Germline CDR1 SEHNR, CDR2 FQNEAQ (reference sequence). The DNA for the CDR3 is TGTGCCAGCAGCCCTTCGGACGGATTCCACTACAATGAGCAGTTCTTC. The encoded protein is CASSPSDGFHYNEQFF.

This clonotype was counted ten times or more. CDR3: CSARFGPSNQPQHF. The CDR3 region has the DNA TGCAGTGCTAGGTTTGGCCCTAGCAATCAGCCCCAGCATTTT. The chain couples TRBV20-1 to TRBJ1-5; D is unclear. CDR3 length: 14 amino acids. V was trimmed by 3 bases and J by 0 bases, leaving 9 bases between them. In germline, CDR1 is DFQATT, CDR2 SNEGSKA (reference sequence).